Sequencing of this T cell receptor (beta chain) was carried out in a study of blood T cell repertoires in COVID-19. The overall study: PBMCs, B-cell-depleted T cells, or T cells provided the cDNA or gDNA that made up the material.

Trimming cost V 4 bases and J 8 bases; bases outside gene matches: 13. The CDR3 runs to 16 residues. CDR1 and CDR2 (germline): LGHDT, YNNKEL (reference sequence). In the authors' methods: Quantification of nucleated cells was approximated via reference gene primer amplification. The data were produced by immunoSEQ multiplex PCR, yet TCRdb's version contains in-frame clones alone and is incomplete. The V and J calls and clone size are taken from that table; D and trimming were inferred from the DNA. The repertoire holds approximately 300,000 clones, approximately 90% seen once, with about 6% in the top ten.

This TCR was recovered from a woman in her forties or fifties with COVID-19, enrolled during active disease. The sequenced sample consisted of peripheral blood. This chain links TRBV3-1 (or the pseudogene TRBV3-2) with TRBJ2-2; 7 positions match TRBD2. The chain's CDR3 is CASSPLWREWTGELFF. The CDR3 nucleotides read TGTGCCAGCAGCCCCCTCTGGCGGGAGTGGACGGGGGAGCTGTTTTTT.